This section outlines one TCR beta chain sequence together with its context. Its specificity is unknown. This specimen belongs to a study of a mutant IDH1 vaccine in newly diagnosed glioma. This CDR3 is 15 amino acids long. V gave up 4 bases and J gave up 6 bases; unmatched junction bases: 11. The germline gives CDR1 SGHRS, CDR2 YFSETQ. The assay was immunoSEQ multiplex PCR, and TCRdb's table has in-frame clones only and misses some. This sample carries around 57,000 clones, around four fifths of them seen once, and the ten largest clones take around 4.6%. The time point was: week 35, safety follow-up. The investigators gave 300 ug of mutant IDH1 20-mer peptide in each vaccine dose, together with topical imiquimod.

Sample: PBMCs, taken from a glioma patient whose treatment included an IDH1 peptide vaccine. The chain has TRBV5-1 and TRBJ2-7, with 9 bases aligning to TRBD2. This TCR was recovered from a man aged 30 to 39 with glioma. CDR3 in amino acids: CASSTGGAGGSEQYF. The CDR3 nucleotides read TGCGCCAGCAGCACCGGAGGCGCGGGGGGGAGCGAGCAGTACTTC.